This T cell receptor beta chain is from a study of blood T cell repertoires in COVID-19. About the research overall: Acute and convalescent COVID-19 specimens originated in the United States, Italy and Spain. The analysed material was cDNA or gDNA that came from T cells, B-cell-depleted T cells, or PBMCs.

The CDR3 spans 14 residues. V lost 2 bases and J lost 0, with 5 bases in between. Germline-derived CDR1 and CDR2 are MNHEY and SMNVEV (reference sequence). In the original analysis: It was from reference gene primer amplification that nucleated cell counts were estimated. This table comes from immunoSEQ multiplex PCR, and its TCRdb copy is limited to in-frame clones, with some not included. V and J calls and clone size come straight from that table; D and trimming were deduced from the DNA. In the table there are roughly 130,000 clones, almost 85% of which are singletons. Sample: peripheral blood. The source is a woman under 40 who had recovered from COVID-19. The genes are TRBV27 and TRBJ2-1; tentative D call: TRBD2 (5 bases). The CDR3 loop is CASSLGSSYNEQFF. CDR3 nucleotides: TGTGCCAGCAGTTTAGGGAGCTCCTACAATGAGCAGTTCTTC.